The clone carrying this TCR beta chain has ten or more counts. Its cognate antigen is unknown. RNA transcripts yielded amplified TCR beta CDR3 regions. HTBI primers drove first-round RT-PCR of the TCR CDR3. Each CDR3 protein is one row after TCRdb ran MiXCR on the multiplex PCR reads. The sample yields under 350,000 distinct CDR3 sequences, approximately 26% seen once. This sample is drawn from a study of T cells in Graves' hyperthyroidism and ophthalmopathy. Turning to the study itself: Prior to any treatment, at the point of initial diagnosis, peripheral blood was collected.

Points from the study as a whole: Ophthalmopathy and stable hyperthyroidism were told apart by a 13 V-J model.

Hyperthyroidism had been newly diagnosed in patients aged 18 to 65, and its duration was under 2 months. Blood from later-ophthalmopathy patients was taken at first hyperthyroidism diagnosis. The receptor was isolated from a man aged 40-49 years with Graves' hyperthyroidism that later progressed to Graves' ophthalmopathy. Sequencing was performed on blood.

Here the CDR3 reads CSVDRGYGETQYF. The CDR3 bases are TGCAGCGTTGATAGGGGTTATGGGGAGACCCAGTACTTC. This chain connects TRBV29-1 to TRBJ2-5; tentatively, D is TRBD1 (5 bases). This CDR3 spans 13 amino acids. Trimming stripped 3 bases from V and 5 bases from J, with 13 bases between. The germline gives CDR1 SQVTM, CDR2 ANQGSEA.